This TCR beta chain came from a study of OX40 agonist ivuxolimab in advanced cancers. Overall study: Each patient was given ivuxolimab into a vein every 2 weeks, at 0.01 to 10 mg/kg. Age averaged around 60 years (range roughly 23 to 80), and more than 80% were male.

The CDR3 is 14 residues long. In germline, CDR1 is LNHDA, CDR2 SQIVND (reference sequence). V lost 3 bases and J lost 6; bases outside the gene matches: 5. Assay used: immunoSEQ multiplex PCR; TCRdb lists only in-frame clones, some missing. The sample contains over 45,000 clones, 65% to 85% of which appear only once. The TCR originated in an adult with an advanced solid tumor such as melanoma, head and neck, liver or kidney cancer. The chain couples TRBV19 to TRBJ2-1; TRBD2 matches 7 bases. Sequencing used CD4+ or CD8+ T cells sorted from blood, obtained in a trial of the OX40 agonist ivuxolimab. DNA for the CDR3: TGTGCCAGTAGTATTGCGGGAGCCCTCAATGAGCAGTTCTTC. Protein sequence: CASSIAGALNEQFF.